The following is a T cell receptor beta chain sequence with its context. These data originate in a study of cytomegalovirus exposure and HLA in healthy donors. Only in-frame clones appear in the TCRdb table, and some are missing; sequencing was by immunoSEQ multiplex PCR. Altogether around 100,000 clones are present, around 96% being singletons, with the ten largest covering approximately 1%. The TCR sequence derives from a woman in her late teens or twenties in good health and CMV-seronegative. The specimen was PBMCs.

CDR3 sequence (DNA): TGCGCCAGCAGCCAAGATCGCGGCTATGGCTACACCTTC. It encodes CASSQDRGYGYTF. The chain has TRBV4-1 and TRBJ1-2; D not certain. In germline, CDR1 is MGHRA, CDR2 YSYEKL. The CDR3 runs to 13 residues. Trimming left V 0 bases short and J 4 bases short, with 6 bases between.